A selection of T cell receptor beta chains follows, all from one sample in a study of blood T cell repertoires in COVID-19. The repertoire was sequenced with immunoSEQ multiplex PCR; TCRdb's copy has only in-frame clones and lacks some. The sample comprises roughly 360,000 clones, 81% of which are singletons, and over 0.95% rests with the top ten. The sequenced material came from peripheral blood. The receptor source for this set is a human donor with acute or convalescent COVID-19. The donor label of this sample is uncertain. The CDR3 runs from the conserved cysteine through the conserved F or W. Each record gives: CDR3 protein, J gene, V gene.

CASTVSSGSFYEQYF	TRBJ2-7	TRBV5-8
CASSYGAERANSPLHF	TRBJ1-6	TRBV6-5
CASRKQGAAGNTIYF	TRBJ1-3	TRBV19
CASSQDRGSTYEQYF	TRBJ2-7	TRBV6-5
CASSPGGPYGYTF	TRBJ1-2	TRBV7-9
CASSSLAGLTDTQYF	TRBJ2-3	TRBV14
CASILTGAETGELFF	TRBJ2-2	TRBV6-5
CASSLSGGYSYEQYF	TRBJ2-7	TRBV28
CASTTTRQGGSPLHF	TRBJ1-6	TRBV6-5
CASCPQGRTNEKLFF	TRBJ1-4	TRBV19
CSALRDTIYF	TRBJ1-3	TRBV20-1
CATSQVNRNYGYTF	TRBJ1-2	TRBV15
CASSPGVAGNNEQFF	TRBJ2-1	TRBV9
CASSLGPLSTDTQYF	TRBJ2-3	TRBV5-5
CASRASEGTQYF	TRBJ2-5	TRBV6-5
CASSLDVKSNEQFF	TRBJ2-1	TRBV11-2
CASSMGDGALNTDTQYF	TRBJ2-3	TRBV19
CATASEDQPQHF	TRBJ1-5	TRBV2
CASSLDTPGQPYNSPLHF	TRBJ1-6	TRBV11-2
CASSPLGTAKLQETQYF	TRBJ2-5	TRBV18
CSAGQGMVQYF	TRBJ2-7	TRBV29-1
CASSQVKRDRAYEQYF	TRBJ2-7	TRBV4-1
CASSGAGTVVEKLFF	TRBJ1-4	TRBV2
CSVARGTAEAFF	TRBJ1-1	TRBV29-1
CASSPPTGNTEAFF	TRBJ1-1	TRBV6-5
CAWSVTGSTGELFF	TRBJ2-2	TRBV30
CASIPGDGNQPQHF	TRBJ1-5	TRBV21-1
CASSEMRYGYTF	TRBJ1-2	TRBV10-2
CASSFGGQFGRTEAFF	TRBJ1-1	TRBV5-4
CASSYSGDIYTEAFF	TRBJ1-1	TRBV6-5
CATSKGSTEAFF	TRBJ1-1	TRBV24-1
CASSEALFAAGNTIYF	TRBJ1-3	TRBV6-1
CASSQEPGKETQYF	TRBJ2-5	TRBV4-1
CASRLGQNYGYTF	TRBJ1-2	TRBV2
CASTGQTSYEQYF	TRBJ2-7	TRBV19
CASSAQGWADTQYF	TRBJ2-3	TRBV2
CASRLDRPNEKLFF	TRBJ1-4	TRBV5-1
CAWSVQGYSPLHF	TRBJ1-6	TRBV30
CASSPSGGTSYEQYF	TRBJ2-7	TRBV6-2/TRBV6-3
CASSLGQQVYNEQFF	TRBJ2-1	TRBV5-5
CASSEDRRVSNEQFF	TRBJ2-1	TRBV5-4
CASSEWAGAINNEQFF	TRBJ2-1	TRBV6-1
CATSDGDTRGNQPQHF	TRBJ1-5	TRBV24-1
CASSYDRSYGYTF	TRBJ1-2	TRBV9
CASSRQANQPQHF	TRBJ1-5	TRBV12-3/TRBV12-4
CSVDGDTHYEQYF	TRBJ2-7	TRBV29-1
CSVGAGVNTEAFF	TRBJ1-1	TRBV29-1
CASSQVRGPGNTIYF	TRBJ1-3	TRBV3-1/TRBV3-2
CASSIPTGPTNYGYTF	TRBJ1-2	TRBV6-2/TRBV6-3
CASSPFGVYEQYF	TRBJ2-7	TRBV3-1/TRBV3-2
CASSQVHSQAFF	TRBJ1-1	TRBV3-1/TRBV3-2
CASSQDSYNEQFF	TRBJ2-1	TRBV6-6
CASTNDRRQPQHF	TRBJ1-5	TRBV2